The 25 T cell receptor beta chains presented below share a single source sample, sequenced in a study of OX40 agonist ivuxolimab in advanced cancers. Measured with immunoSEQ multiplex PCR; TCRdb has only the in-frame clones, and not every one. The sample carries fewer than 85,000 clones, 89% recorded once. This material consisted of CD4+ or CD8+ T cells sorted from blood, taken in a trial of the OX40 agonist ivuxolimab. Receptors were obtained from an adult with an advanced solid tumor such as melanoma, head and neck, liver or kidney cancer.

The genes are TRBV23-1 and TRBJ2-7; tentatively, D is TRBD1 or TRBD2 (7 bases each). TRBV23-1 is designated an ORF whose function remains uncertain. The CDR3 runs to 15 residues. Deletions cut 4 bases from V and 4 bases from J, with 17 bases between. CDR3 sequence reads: CASSRTGLGEYEQYF. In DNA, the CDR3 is TGCGCCAGCAGTCGGACAGGACTAGGGGAATACGAGCAGTACTTC.

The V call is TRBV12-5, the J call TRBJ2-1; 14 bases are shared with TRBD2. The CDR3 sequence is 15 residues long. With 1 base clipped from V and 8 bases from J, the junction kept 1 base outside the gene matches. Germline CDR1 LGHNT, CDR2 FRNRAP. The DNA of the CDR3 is TGTGCTAGTGGTTTGGGACTAGCGGGAGGGGATGAGCAGTTCTTC. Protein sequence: CASGLGLAGGDEQFF.

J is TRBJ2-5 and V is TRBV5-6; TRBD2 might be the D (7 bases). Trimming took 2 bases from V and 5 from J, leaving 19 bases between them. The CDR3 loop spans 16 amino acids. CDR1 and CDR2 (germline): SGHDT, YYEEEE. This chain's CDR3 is CASSFLKGEGYETQYF. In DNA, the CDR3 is TGTGCCAGCAGCTTCCTTAAGGGGGAGGGCTACGAGACCCAGTACTTC.

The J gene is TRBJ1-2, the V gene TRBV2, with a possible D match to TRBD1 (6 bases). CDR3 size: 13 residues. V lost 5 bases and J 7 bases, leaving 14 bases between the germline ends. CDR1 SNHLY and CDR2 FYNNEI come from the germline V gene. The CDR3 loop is CASSLQGFVGYTF. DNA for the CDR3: TGTGCCAGCAGTTTGCAGGGGTTTGTTGGCTACACCTTC.

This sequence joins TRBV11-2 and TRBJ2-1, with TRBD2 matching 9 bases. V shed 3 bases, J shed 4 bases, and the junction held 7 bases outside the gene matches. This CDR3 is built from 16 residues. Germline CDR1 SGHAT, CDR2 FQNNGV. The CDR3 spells CASSLRLADAYNEQFF. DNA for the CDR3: TGTGCCAGCAGCTTGCGACTAGCGGACGCTTACAATGAGCAGTTCTTC.

The CDR3 bases are TGTGCCAGCAGCTCCGCAGCGCCCTCCCTGCCCTCGACGCAGTATTTT. Protein sequence: CASSSAAPSLPSTQYF. V usage is TRBV5-5 and J usage is TRBJ2-3; D is uncertain. V gave up 3 bases and J gave up 9 bases, with 23 bases separating them. Germline CDR1 and CDR2: SGHKS and YYEKEE (reference sequence). The CDR3 length is 16 residues.

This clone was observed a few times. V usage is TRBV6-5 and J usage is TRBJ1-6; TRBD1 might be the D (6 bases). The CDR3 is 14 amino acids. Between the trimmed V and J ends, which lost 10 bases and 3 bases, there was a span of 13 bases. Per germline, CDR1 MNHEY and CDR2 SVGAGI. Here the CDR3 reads CATGADNYNSPLHF. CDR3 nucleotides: TGTGCCACAGGGGCGGACAACTATAATTCACCCCTCCACTTT.

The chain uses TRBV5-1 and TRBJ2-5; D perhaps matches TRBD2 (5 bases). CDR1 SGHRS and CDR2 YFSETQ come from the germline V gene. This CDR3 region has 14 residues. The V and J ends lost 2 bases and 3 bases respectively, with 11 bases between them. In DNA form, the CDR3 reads TGCGCCAGCAGCTTATCGACCGGGGAAGAGACCCAGTACTTC. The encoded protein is CASSLSTGEETQYF.

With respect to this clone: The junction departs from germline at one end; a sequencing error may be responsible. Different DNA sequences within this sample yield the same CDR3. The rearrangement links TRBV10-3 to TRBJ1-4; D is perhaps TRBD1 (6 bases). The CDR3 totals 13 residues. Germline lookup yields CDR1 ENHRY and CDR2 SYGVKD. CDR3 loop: CAIAGQVNEKLFF. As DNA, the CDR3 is TGTGCCATCGCGGGACAAGTTAATGAAAAACTATTTTTT.

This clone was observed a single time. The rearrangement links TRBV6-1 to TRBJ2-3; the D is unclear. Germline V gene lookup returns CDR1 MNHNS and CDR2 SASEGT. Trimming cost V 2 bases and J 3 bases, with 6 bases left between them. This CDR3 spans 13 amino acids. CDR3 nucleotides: TGTGCCAGCAGTGAATATCCGACAGATACGCAGTATTTT. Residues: CASSEYPTDTQYF.

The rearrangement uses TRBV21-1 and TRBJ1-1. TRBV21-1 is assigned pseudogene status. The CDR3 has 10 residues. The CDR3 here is CASTLSEAFF. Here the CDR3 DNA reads TGTGCCAGCACGCTTTCTGAAGCTTTCTTT.

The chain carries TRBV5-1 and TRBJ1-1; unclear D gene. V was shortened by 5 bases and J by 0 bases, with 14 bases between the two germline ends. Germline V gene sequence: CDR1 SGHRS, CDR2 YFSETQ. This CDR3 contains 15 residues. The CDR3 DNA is TGCGCCAGCAGAGGACGGTTTTCCATGAACACTGAAGCTTTCTTT. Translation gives CASRGRFSMNTEAFF.

CDR3 DNA: TGTGCCAGCAGTGAATTGGTTCACGGAACATCCTATGGCTACACCTTC. Translated: CASSELVHGTSYGYTF. The chain carries TRBV2 and TRBJ1-2; D is undetermined. Germline CDR1 is SNHLY and CDR2 is FYNNEI. This CDR3 contains 16 residues. With 2 bases removed from V and 4 bases from J, the gap between germline ends came to 17 bases.

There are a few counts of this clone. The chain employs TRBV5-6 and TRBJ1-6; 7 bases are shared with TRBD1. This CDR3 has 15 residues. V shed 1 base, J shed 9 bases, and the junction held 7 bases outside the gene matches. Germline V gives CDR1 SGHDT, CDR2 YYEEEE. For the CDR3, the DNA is TGTGCCAGCAGCTTGACAGGGGTTAGGGTTTCACCCCTCCACTTT. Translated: CASSLTGVRVSPLHF.

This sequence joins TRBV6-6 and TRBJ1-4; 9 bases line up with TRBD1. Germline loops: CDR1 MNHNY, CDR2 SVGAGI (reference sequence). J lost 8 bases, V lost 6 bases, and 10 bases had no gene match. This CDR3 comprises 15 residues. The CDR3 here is CASRKTGGSGEKLFF. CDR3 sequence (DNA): TGTGCCAGCAGGAAGACAGGGGGGTCAGGAGAAAAACTGTTTTTT.

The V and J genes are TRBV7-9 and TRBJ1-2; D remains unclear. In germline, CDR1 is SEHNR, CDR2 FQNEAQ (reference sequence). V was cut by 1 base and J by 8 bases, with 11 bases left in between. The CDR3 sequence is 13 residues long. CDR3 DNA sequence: TGTGCCAGCAGCTTAGAAGGAGGGAACGGCTACACCTTC. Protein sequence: CASSLEGGNGYTF.

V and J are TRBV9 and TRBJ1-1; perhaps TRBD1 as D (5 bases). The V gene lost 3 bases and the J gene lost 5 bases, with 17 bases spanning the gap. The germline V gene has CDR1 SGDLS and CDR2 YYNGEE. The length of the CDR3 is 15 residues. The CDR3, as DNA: TGTGCCAGCAGCGCCCAACCCGGGACGGAGACTGAAGCTTTCTTT. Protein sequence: CASSAQPGTETEAFF. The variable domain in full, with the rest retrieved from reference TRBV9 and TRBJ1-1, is DSGVTQTPKHLITATGQRVTLRCSPRSGDLSVYWYQQSLDQGLQFLIQYYNGEERAKGNILERFSAQQFPDLHSELNLSSLELGDSALYFCASSAQPGTETEAFFGQGTRLTVV.

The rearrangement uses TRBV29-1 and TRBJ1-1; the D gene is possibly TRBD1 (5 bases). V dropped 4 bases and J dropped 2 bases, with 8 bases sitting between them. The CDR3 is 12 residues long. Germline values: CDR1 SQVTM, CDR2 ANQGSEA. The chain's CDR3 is CSVVGGNTEAFF. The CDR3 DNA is TGCAGCGTTGTCGGGGGAAACACTGAAGCTTTCTTT.

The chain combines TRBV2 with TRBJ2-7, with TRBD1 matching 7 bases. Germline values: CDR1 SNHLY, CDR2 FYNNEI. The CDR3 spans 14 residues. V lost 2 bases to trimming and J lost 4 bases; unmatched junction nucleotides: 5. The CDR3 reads CASSELPTGYEQYF. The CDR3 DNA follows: TGTGCCAGCAGTGAACTACCGACAGGGTACGAGCAGTACTTC.

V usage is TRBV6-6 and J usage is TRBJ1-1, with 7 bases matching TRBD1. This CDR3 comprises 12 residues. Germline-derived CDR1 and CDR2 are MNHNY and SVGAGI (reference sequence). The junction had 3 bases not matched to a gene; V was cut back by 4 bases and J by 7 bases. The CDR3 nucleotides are TGTGCCAGCAGTTCACAGGGGTTTGAAGCTTTCTTT. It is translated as CASSSQGFEAFF.

CDR3 nucleotide sequence: TGTGCCAGCAGCTTCTGGACAGCTAACTATGGCTACACCTTC. Its translation: CASSFWTANYGYTF. The chain recombines TRBV5-4 with TRBJ1-2, with a weak D call TRBD1 (6 bases). Germline V gene lookup returns CDR1 SGHNT and CDR2 YYREEE (reference sequence). This CDR3 is 14 amino acids long. Deletions cut 2 bases from V and 0 bases from J, with 8 bases between.

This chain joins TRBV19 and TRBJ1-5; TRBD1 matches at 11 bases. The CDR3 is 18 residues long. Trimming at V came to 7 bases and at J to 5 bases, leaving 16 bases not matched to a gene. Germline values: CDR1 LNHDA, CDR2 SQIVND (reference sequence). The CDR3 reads CASTLMPGTGGFDQPQHF. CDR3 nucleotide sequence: TGTGCCAGTACCCTAATGCCGGGGACAGGGGGATTTGATCAGCCCCAGCATTTT.

CDR3 residues: CASSLWGARDQPQHF. The CDR3 DNA sequence: TGCGCCAGCAGCTTGTGGGGGGCGCGGGATCAGCCCCAGCATTTT. This rearrangement joins TRBV5-1 to TRBJ1-5; TRBD1 might be the D (6 bases). The germline CDR1 and CDR2 sequences are SGHRS and YFSETQ. The CDR3 totals 15 residues. Trimming pared 1 base from V and 5 bases from J, leaving 13 bases between.

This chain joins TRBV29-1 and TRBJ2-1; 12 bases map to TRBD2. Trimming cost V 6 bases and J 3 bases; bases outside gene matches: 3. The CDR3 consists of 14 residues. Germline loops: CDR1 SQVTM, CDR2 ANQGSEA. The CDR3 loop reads CSVGTSGYYNEQFF. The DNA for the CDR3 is TGCAGCGTGGGGACTAGCGGGTACTACAATGAGCAGTTCTTC.

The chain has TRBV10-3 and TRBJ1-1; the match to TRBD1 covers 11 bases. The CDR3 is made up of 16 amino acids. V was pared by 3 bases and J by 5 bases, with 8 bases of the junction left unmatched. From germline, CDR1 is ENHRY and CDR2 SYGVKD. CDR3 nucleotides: TGTGCCATCAGTGACCCCGGGACAGGGGGGGATACTGAAGCTTTCTTT. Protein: CAISDPGTGGDTEAFF.